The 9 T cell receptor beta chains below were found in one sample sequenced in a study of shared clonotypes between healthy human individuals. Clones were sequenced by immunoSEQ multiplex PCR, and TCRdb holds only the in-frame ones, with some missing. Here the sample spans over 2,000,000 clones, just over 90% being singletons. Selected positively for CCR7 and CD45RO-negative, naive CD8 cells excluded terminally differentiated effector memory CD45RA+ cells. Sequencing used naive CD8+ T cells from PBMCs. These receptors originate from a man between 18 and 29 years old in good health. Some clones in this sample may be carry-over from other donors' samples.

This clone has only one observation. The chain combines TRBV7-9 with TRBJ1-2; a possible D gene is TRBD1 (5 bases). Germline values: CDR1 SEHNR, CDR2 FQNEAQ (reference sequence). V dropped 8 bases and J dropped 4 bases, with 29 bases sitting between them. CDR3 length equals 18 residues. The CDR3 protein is CASDNRLNPGDPSYGYTF. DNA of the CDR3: TGTGCCAGCGACAATCGCCTAAACCCGGGGGACCCCAGCTATGGCTACACCTTC. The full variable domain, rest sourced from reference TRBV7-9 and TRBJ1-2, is DTGVSQNPRHKITKRGQNVTFRCDPISEHNRLYWYRQTLGQGPEFLTYFQNEAQLEKSRLLSDRFSAERPKGSFSTLEIQRTEQGDSAMYLCASDNRLNPGDPSYGYTFGSGTRLTVV.

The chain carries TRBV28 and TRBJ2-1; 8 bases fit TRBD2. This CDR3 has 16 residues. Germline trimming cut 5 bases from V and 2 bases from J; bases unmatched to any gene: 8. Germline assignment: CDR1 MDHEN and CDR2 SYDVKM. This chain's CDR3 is CASSPLGSGTYNEQFF. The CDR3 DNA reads TGTGCCAGCAGTCCATTAGGTAGCGGGACCTACAATGAGCAGTTCTTC.

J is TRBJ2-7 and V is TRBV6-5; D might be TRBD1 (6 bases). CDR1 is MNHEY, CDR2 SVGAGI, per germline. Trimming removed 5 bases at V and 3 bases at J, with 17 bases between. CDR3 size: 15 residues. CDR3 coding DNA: TGTGCCAGCAGTGGATACAGGGTATCCGGCTACGAGCAGTACTTC. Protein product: CASSGYRVSGYEQYF.

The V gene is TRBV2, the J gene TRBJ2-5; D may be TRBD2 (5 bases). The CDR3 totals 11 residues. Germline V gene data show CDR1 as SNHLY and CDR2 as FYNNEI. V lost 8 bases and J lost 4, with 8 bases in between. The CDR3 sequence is CASRRGETQYF. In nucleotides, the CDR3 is TGTGCCAGCCGCCGGGGAGAGACCCAGTACTTC.

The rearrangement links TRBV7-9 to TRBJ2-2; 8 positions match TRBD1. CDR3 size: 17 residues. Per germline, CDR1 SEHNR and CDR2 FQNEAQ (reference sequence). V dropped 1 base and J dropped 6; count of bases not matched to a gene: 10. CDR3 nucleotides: TGTGCCAGCAGCTTAGATCGAGCAGGGGGCAAAGCCGGGGAGCTGTTTTTT. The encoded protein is CASSLDRAGGKAGELFF.

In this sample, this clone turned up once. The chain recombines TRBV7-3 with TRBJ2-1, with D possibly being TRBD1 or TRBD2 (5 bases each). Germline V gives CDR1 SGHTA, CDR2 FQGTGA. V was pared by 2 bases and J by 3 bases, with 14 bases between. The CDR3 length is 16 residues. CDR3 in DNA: TGTGCCAGCAGCTTAGTGGAAGCTGGGGGCTACAATGAGCAGTTCTTC. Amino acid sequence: CASSLVEAGGYNEQFF.

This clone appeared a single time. CDR3 nucleotides: TGTGCCAGCAGTTTATGGCCTTCTGAATCTAGCACAGATACGCAGTATTTT. It translates to CASSLWPSESSTDTQYF. The chain combines TRBV28 with TRBJ2-3; D gene uncertain. Trimming took 0 bases from V and 0 from J, leaving 13 bases between them. The V gene's germline CDR1 is MDHEN and CDR2 SYDVKM. This CDR3 is built from 17 residues.

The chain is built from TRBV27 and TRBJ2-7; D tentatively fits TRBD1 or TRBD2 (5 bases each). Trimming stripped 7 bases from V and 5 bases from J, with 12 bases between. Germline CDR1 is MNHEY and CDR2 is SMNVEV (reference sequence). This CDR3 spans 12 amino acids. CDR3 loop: CASKKGTHEQYF. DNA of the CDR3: TGTGCCAGCAAAAAGGGGACCCACGAGCAGTACTTC.

CDR3 nucleotides: TGTGCCAGCAGCCGAGACACAGGGTGGCTCACTGAAGCTTTCTTT. Protein sequence: CASSRDTGWLTEAFF. The chain employs TRBV7-9 and TRBJ1-1, with D possibly matching TRBD1 (6 bases). V lost 5 bases, J lost 4 bases, and 17 bases lay in between. The CDR3 spans 15 residues. Germline CDR1 and CDR2: SEHNR and FQNEAQ (reference sequence).